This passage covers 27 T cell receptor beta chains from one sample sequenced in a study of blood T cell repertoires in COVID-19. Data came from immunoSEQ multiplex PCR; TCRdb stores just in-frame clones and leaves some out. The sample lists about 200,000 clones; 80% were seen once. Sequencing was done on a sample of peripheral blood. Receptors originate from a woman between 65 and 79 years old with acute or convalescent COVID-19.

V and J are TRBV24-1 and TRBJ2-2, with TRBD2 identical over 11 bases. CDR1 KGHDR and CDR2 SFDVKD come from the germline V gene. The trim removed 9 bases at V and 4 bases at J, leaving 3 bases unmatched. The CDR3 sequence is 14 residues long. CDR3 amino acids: CATRTSGGTGELFF. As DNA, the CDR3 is TGTGCCACCCGTACTAGCGGGGGCACCGGGGAGCTGTTTTTT.

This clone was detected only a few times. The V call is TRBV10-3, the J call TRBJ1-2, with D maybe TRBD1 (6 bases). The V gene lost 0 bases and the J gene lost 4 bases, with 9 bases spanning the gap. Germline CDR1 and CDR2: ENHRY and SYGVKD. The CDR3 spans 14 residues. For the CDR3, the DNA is TGTGCCATCAGTGAGTCAGAGGGGGTCTATGGCTACACCTTC. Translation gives CAISESEGVYGYTF.

The CDR3 sequence is CASSLVAGGETQYF. In nucleotides, the CDR3 is TGTGCCAGCAGCTTAGTAGCGGGAGGAGAGACCCAGTACTTC. The chain couples TRBV7-9 to TRBJ2-5, with TRBD2 matching 10 bases. The CDR3 totals 14 residues. V lost 1 base to trimming and J lost 4 bases; unmatched junction nucleotides: 0. Germline V gene lookup returns CDR1 SEHNR and CDR2 FQNEAQ (reference sequence).

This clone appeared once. As DNA, the CDR3 is TGTGCCAGCAGTCCTCAAGGGGTCAGGGATGAAAAACTGTTTTTT. As protein: CASSPQGVRDEKLFF. The J gene is TRBJ1-4, the V gene TRBV6-6, with D perhaps matching TRBD1 (5 bases). Trimming shortened V by 5 bases and J by 6 bases, and 16 bases separated the two germline ends. The CDR3 sequence is 15 residues long. Germline values: CDR1 MNHNY, CDR2 SVGAGI (reference sequence).

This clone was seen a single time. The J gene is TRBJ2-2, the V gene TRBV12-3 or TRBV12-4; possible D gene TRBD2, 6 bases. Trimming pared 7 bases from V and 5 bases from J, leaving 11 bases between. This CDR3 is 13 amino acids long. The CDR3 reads CASNRLGTGELFF. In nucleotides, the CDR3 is TGTGCCAGCAACCGACTAGGAACCGGGGAGCTGTTTTTT.

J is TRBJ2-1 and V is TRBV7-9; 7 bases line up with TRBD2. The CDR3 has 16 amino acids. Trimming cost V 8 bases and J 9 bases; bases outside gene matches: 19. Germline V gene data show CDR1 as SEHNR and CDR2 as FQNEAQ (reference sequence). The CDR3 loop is CASVVSSGAPQSEQFF. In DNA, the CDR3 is TGTGCCAGCGTGGTCTCCAGCGGGGCCCCCCAGAGTGAGCAGTTCTTC.

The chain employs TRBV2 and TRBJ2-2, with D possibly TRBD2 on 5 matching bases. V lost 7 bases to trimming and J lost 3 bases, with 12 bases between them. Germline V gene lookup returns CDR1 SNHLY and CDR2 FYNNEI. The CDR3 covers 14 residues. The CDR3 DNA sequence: TGTGCCAGCAAGGTTGAGAGGGACACCGGGGAGCTGTTTTTT. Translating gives CASKVERDTGELFF.

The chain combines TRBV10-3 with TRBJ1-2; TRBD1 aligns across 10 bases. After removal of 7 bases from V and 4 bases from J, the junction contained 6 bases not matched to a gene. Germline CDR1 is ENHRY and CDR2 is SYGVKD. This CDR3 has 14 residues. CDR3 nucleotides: TGTGCCATCAAACAGACAGGGGGCGGCTATGGCTACACCTTC. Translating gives CAIKQTGGGYGYTF.

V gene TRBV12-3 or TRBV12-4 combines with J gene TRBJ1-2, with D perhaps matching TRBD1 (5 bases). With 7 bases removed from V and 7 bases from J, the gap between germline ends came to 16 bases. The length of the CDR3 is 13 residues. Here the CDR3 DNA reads TGTGCCAGCACCGTACAGGAGAAGGGTGGCTACACCTTC. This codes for CASTVQEKGGYTF.

The CDR3 reads CASSPVGEGTEAFF. The CDR3 nucleotides read TGTGCCAGCAGTCCAGTGGGTGAGGGAACTGAAGCTTTCTTT. The V and J genes are TRBV5-8 and TRBJ1-1; D is unresolved. The germline V gene encodes CDR1 SGHTS and CDR2 YDEGEE. The length of the CDR3 is 14 residues. Trimming removed 5 bases at V and 5 bases at J, with 16 bases between.

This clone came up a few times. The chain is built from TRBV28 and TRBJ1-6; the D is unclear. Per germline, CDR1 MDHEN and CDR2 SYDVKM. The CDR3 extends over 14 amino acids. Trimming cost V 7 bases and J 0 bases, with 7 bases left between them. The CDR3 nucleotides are TGTGCCAGCATGGTGAGCTCCTATAATTCACCCCTCCACTTT. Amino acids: CASMVSSYNSPLHF.

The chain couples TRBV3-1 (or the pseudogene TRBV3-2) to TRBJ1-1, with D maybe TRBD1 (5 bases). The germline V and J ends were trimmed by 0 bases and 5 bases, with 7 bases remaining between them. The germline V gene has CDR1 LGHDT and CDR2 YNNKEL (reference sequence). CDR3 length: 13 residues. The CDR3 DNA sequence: TGTGCCAGCAGCCAAGAGCAGGGAACTGAAGCTTTCTTT. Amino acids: CASSQEQGTEAFF.

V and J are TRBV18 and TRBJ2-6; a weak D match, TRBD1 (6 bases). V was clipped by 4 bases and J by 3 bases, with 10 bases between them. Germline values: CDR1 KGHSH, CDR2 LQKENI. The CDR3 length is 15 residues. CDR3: CASSQTGSGANVLTF. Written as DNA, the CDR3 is TGTGCCAGCTCACAAACAGGGAGTGGGGCCAACGTCCTGACTTTC.

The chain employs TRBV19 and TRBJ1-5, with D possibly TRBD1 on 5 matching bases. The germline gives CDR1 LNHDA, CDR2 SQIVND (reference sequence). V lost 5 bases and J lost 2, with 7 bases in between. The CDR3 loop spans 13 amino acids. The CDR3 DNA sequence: TGTGCCAGTAGTGCGGGGGGCAATCAGCCCCAGCATTTT. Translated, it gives CASSAGGNQPQHF.

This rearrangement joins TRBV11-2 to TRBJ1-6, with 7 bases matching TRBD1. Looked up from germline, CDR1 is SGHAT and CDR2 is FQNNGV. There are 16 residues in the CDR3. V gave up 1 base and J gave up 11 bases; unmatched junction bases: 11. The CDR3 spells CASSLAATGFLAPLHF. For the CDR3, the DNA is TGTGCCAGCAGCTTAGCGGCGACAGGGTTTTTAGCACCCCTCCACTTT.

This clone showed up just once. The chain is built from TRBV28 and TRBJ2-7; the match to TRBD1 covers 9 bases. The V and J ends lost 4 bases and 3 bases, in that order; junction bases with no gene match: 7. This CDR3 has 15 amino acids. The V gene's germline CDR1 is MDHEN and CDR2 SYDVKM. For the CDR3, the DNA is TGTGCCAGCAGTTCCGGGGGACAGGGTCTCTACGAGCAGTACTTC. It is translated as CASSSGGQGLYEQYF.

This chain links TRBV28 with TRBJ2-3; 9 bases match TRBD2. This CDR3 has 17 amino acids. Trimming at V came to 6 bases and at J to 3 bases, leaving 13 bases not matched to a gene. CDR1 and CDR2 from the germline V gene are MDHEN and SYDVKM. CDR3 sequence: CASSPTISGGRTDTQYF. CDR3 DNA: TGTGCCAGCAGCCCTACAATTAGCGGGGGCCGGACAGATACGCAGTATTTT. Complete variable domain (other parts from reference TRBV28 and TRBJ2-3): DVKVTQSSRYLVKRTGEKVFLECVQDMDHENMFWYRQDPGLGLRLIYFSYDVKMKEKGDIPEGYSVSREKKERFSLILESASTNQTSMYLCASSPTISGGRTDTQYFGPGTRLTVL.

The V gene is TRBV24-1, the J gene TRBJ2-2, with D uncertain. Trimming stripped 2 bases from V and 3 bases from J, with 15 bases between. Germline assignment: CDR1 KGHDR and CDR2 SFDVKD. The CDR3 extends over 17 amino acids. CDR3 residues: CATSDSRHRQDTGELFF. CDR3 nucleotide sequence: TGTGCCACCAGTGATTCCCGACACCGGCAGGACACCGGGGAGCTGTTTTTT.

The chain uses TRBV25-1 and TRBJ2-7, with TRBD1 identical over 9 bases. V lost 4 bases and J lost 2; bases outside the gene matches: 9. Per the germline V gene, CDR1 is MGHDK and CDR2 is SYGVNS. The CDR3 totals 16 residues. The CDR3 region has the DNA TGTGCCAGCAGTGTGACCGGGACAGGGACGCCCTACGAGCAGTACTTC. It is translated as CASSVTGTGTPYEQYF.

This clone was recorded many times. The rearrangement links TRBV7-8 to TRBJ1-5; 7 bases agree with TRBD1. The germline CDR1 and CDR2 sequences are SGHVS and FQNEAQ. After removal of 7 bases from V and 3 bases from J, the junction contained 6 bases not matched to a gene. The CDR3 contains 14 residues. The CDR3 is CASTGGQVNQPQHF. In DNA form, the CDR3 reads TGTGCCAGCACGGGCGGACAGGTCAATCAGCCCCAGCATTTT.

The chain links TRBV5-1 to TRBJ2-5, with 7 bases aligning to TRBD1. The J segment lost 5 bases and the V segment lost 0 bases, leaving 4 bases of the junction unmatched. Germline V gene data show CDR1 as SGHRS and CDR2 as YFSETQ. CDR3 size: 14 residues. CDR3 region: CASSLVGGAETQYF. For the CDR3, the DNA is TGCGCCAGCAGCTTGGTAGGGGGCGCGGAGACCCAGTACTTC. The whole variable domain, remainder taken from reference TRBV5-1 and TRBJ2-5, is KAGVTQTPRYLIKTRGQQVTLSCSPISGHRSVSWYQQTPGQGLQFLFEYFSETQRNKGNFPGRFSGRQFSNSRSEMNVSTLELGDSALYLCASSLVGGAETQYFGPGTRLLVL.

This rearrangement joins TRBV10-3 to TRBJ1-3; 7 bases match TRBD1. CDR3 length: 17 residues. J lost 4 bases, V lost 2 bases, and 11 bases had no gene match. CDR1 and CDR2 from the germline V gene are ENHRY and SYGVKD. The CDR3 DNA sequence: TGTGCCATCAGTGAGGGCGGGTCGACAGGGAAAGGAAACACCATATATTTT. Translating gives CAISEGGSTGKGNTIYF.

In DNA form, the CDR3 reads TGTGCCAGCAGTTCCGAAGGCGGGTCTTACACTGAAGCTTTCTTT. As protein: CASSSEGGSYTEAFF. The V and J genes are TRBV6-6 and TRBJ1-1; D gene ambiguous. V dropped 4 bases and J dropped 3 bases, with 15 bases sitting between them. The CDR3 extends over 15 amino acids. Germline V gene data show CDR1 as MNHNY and CDR2 as SVGAGI (reference sequence).

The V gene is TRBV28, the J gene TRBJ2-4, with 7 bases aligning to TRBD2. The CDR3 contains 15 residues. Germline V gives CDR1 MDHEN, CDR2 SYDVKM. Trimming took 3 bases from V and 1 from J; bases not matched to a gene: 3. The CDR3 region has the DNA TGTGCCAGCAGTTTGGGGGGGTCTGCCAAAAACATTCAGTACTTC. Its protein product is CASSLGGSAKNIQYF. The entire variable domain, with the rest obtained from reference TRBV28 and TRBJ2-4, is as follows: DVKVTQSSRYLVKRTGEKVFLECVQDMDHENMFWYRQDPGLGLRLIYFSYDVKMKEKGDIPEGYSVSREKKERFSLILESASTNQTSMYLCASSLGGSAKNIQYFGAGTRLSVL.

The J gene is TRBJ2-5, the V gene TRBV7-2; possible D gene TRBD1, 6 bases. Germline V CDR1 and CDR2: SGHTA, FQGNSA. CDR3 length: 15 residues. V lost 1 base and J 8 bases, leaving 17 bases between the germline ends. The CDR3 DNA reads TGTGCCAGCAGCTTAGATGGGACAACCAAGAGAACCCAGTACTTC. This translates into CASSLDGTTKRTQYF. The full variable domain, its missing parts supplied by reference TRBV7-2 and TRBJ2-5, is GAGVSQSPSNKVTEKGKDVELRCDPISGHTALYWYRQSLGQGLEFLIYFQGNSAPDKSGLPSDRFSAERTGGSVSTLTIQRTQQEDSAVYLCASSLDGTTKRTQYFGPGTRLLVL.

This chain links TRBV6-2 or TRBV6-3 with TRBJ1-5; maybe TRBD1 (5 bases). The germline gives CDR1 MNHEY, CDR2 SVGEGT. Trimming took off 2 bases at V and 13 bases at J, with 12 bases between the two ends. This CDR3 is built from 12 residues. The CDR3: CASSYGQGLQHF. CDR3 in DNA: TGTGCCAGCAGTTACGGTCAGGGCTTACAGCATTTT.

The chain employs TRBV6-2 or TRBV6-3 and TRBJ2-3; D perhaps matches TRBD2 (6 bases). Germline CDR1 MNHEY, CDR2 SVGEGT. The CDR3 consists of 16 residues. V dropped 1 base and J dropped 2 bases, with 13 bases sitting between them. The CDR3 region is CASSYFAGSPTDTQYF. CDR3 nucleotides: TGTGCCAGCAGTTACTTTGCGGGATCCCCCACAGATACGCAGTATTTT.